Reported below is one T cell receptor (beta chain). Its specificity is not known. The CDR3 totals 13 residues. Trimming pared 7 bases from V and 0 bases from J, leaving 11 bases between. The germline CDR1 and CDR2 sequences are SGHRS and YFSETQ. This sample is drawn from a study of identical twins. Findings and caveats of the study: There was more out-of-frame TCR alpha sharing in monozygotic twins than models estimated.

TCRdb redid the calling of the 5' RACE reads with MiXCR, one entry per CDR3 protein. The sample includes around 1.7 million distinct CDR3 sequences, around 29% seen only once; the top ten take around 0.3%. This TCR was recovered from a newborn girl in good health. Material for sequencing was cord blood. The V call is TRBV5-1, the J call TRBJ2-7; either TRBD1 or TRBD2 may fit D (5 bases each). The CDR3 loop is CASGTASSYEQYF. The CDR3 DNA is TGCGCCAGCGGGACGGCTAGCTCCTACGAGCAGTACTTC.